The rows below give T cell receptor beta chains drawn from one sample of a study of molecular identifiers for immune sequencing clone quantification. Each CDR3 protein is one row after TCRdb ran MiXCR on the PCR reads. The table lists 550,000 to 750,000 distinct CDR3 sequences, about 20% of them singletons. The source material was naive CD8+ T cells from blood, with Jurkat cell RNA spiked in. These receptors originate from a human donor in good health. Some libraries in this study had Jurkat cell RNA spiked in. Both conserved end residues are part of each CDR3. A D gene is named only where the DNA matches it firmly. The listing skips clone size in some rows; elsewhere it reads once, few, many or a size class.

V: TRBV20-1; J: TRBJ2-4; size: many; D: NA; DNA: TGCAGTGCTAGAGCCCCGACTAAAAACATTCAGTACTTC; CDR3: CSARAPTKNIQYF
V: TRBV7-9; J: TRBJ2-5; size: many; D: TRBD2; DNA: TGTGCCAGCAGCTTAGCCGCTAGCGGCCAAGAGACCCAGTACTTC; CDR3: CASSLAASGQETQYF
V: TRBV30; J: TRBJ1-2; size: many; D: TRBD1; DNA: TGTGCCTGGAGTGTACGACAGGGGGCTCTCTACACCTTC; CDR3: CAWSVRQGALYTF
V: TRBV7-2; J: TRBJ2-5; size: few; D: TRBD2; DNA: TGTGCCAGCAGCCTAGAACCGACTAGCGGGGGGGGGGAGACCCAGTACTTC; CDR3: CASSLEPTSGGGETQYF
V: TRBV4-3; J: TRBJ1-1; size: many; D: NA; DNA: TGCGCCAGCAGCCCATTGACAGAAGGGGACACTGAAGCTTTCTTT; CDR3: CASSPLTEGDTEAFF
V: TRBV5-6; J: TRBJ2-4; size: many; D: NA; DNA: TGTGCCAGCAGCTTGGGGACAGTTACTAACATTCAGTACTTC; CDR3: CASSLGTVTNIQYF
V: TRBV12-3/TRBV12-4; J: TRBJ2-3; size: many; D: NA; DNA: TGTGCCAGCAGTATGCTAGGGGTAGCCGGGGCAGATACGCAGTATTTT; CDR3: CASSMLGVAGADTQYF
V: TRBV29-1; J: TRBJ2-3; size: many; D: TRBD1; DNA: TGCAGCGTTGAAGATGACGGGACAGGGTTAGATACGCAGTATTTT; CDR3: CSVEDDGTGLDTQYF
V: TRBV5-4; J: TRBJ2-3; size: many; D: NA; DNA: TGTGCCAGCAGCTTGGCAGGGGGGCCAACTTCATTTAGCACAGATACGCAGTATTTT; CDR3: CASSLAGGPTSFSTDTQYF
V: TRBV6-2/TRBV6-3; J: TRBJ2-3; size: NA; D: TRBD2; DNA: TGTGCCAGCAGTTCAGGACTAGCGGGATTAGATACGCAGTATTTT; CDR3: CASSSGLAGLDTQYF
V: TRBV23-1; J: TRBJ2-4; size: NA; D: NA; DNA: TGCGCCAACGGACCCGACTCGACGTTAAAGAGCCGCCTCCATCTAGCCAAAAACATTCAGTACTTC; CDR3: CANGPDSTLKSRLHLAKNIQYF
V: TRBV7-6; J: TRBJ2-3; size: many; D: NA; DNA: TGTGCCAGCAGCTTAGCGGTAATTAGGGACCTTAGCACAGATACGCAGTATTTT; CDR3: CASSLAVIRDLSTDTQYF
V: TRBV7-7; J: TRBJ1-4; size: many; D: TRBD1; DNA: TGTGCTAGCAGCCCCGGGACAGGCGTGCTTGAAAAACTGTTTTTT; CDR3: CASSPGTGVLEKLFF
V: TRBV5-4; J: TRBJ1-5; size: many; D: NA; DNA: TGTGCCAGCAGCTTGAATGGGGGTGGACAGCCCCAGCATTTT; CDR3: CASSLNGGGQPQHF
V: TRBV7-9; J: TRBJ2-1; size: NA; D: NA; DNA: TGTGCCAGCAGCGGGACCCCGTACTCCTACAATGAGCAGTTCTTC; CDR3: CASSGTPYSYNEQFF
V: TRBV12-3/TRBV12-4; J: TRBJ2-1; size: many; D: TRBD1; DNA: TGTGCCAGCAGTCCCCGGACAGGGGGCGACGAGCAGTTCTTC; CDR3: CASSPRTGGDEQFF
V: TRBV7-9; J: TRBJ2-5; size: many; D: NA; DNA: TGTGCCAGCAGCCCCGTGGAGAGGTACCAAGAGACCCAGTACTTC; CDR3: CASSPVERYQETQYF
V: TRBV6-2/TRBV6-3; J: TRBJ1-1; size: many; D: TRBD1; DNA: TGTGCCAGCAGCAGGGGGGAAAACACTGAAGCTTTCTTT; CDR3: CASSRGENTEAFF
V: TRBV6-2/TRBV6-3; J: TRBJ1-1; size: many; D: NA; DNA: TGTGCCAGCAGTTACGTTGTGGGTCTCGGCACTGAAGCTTTCTTT; CDR3: CASSYVVGLGTEAFF
V: TRBV6-2/TRBV6-3; J: TRBJ2-3; size: many; D: TRBD2; DNA: TGTGCCAGCAGTTACATCACGGGGGGGATCGCAGATACGCAGTATTTT; CDR3: CASSYITGGIADTQYF
V: TRBV30; J: TRBJ2-7; size: many; D: NA; DNA: TGTGCCTGGAGTGTTGGCACTACCTACGAGCAGTACTTC; CDR3: CAWSVGTTYEQYF
V: TRBV4-3; J: TRBJ1-1; size: many; D: NA; DNA: TGCGCCAGCAGCCAGCAGGGCTCTGAAGCTTTCTTT; CDR3: CASSQQGSEAFF
V: TRBV5-5; J: TRBJ2-7; size: few; D: NA; DNA: TGTGCCAGCAGCCGCTTTCCAGGGTCCTACGAGCGGTACTTC; CDR3: CASSRFPGSYERYF
V: TRBV7-3; J: TRBJ2-3; size: NA; D: NA; DNA: TGTGCCAGCAGCTCCCACGACGGGAGCACAGGTACGCAGTATTTT; CDR3: CASSSHDGSTGTQYF
V: TRBV13; J: TRBJ2-2; size: NA; D: TRBD1; DNA: TGTGCCAGCAAGGAGGACAGGGGGTCTGGGACCGGGGAGCTGTTTTTT; CDR3: CASKEDRGSGTGELFF
V: TRBV3-1; J: TRBJ1-2; size: few; D: NA; DNA: TGTGCCAGCAGCCAAGAATGGGGGGCTGATGGCTACACCTTC; CDR3: CASSQEWGADGYTF
V: TRBV6-5; J: TRBJ2-1; size: few; D: TRBD2; DNA: TGTGCCAGCAGTTACTCCGCGGGAGGGCCGTTTGAGCAGTTCTTC; CDR3: CASSYSAGGPFEQFF
V: TRBV3-1; J: TRBJ2-6; size: many; D: NA; DNA: TGTGCCAGCAGCACCTACTCTCAGGGCTCTGGGGCCAACGTCCTGACTTTC; CDR3: CASSTYSQGSGANVLTF
V: TRBV29-1; J: TRBJ2-2; size: many; D: NA; DNA: TGCAGCGTTGTGGGACTGGCCGGGGAGCTGTTTTTT; CDR3: CSVVGLAGELFF
V: TRBV6-2/TRBV6-3; J: TRBJ2-2; size: NA; D: NA; DNA: TGTGCCAGCAGTTACGTGGCGGGGTTTAACGGGGAGCTGTTTTTT; CDR3: CASSYVAGFNGELFF
V: TRBV5-6; J: TRBJ2-7; size: once; D: TRBD1; DNA: TGTGCCAGCAGCTACAGGGGACCCGAGTGCGAGCAGTACTTC; CDR3: CASSYRGPECEQYF
V: TRBV19; J: TRBJ1-1; size: NA; D: NA; DNA: TGTGCCAGTAGTATGGGGTGGGGGTTGTCTGAAGCTTTCTTT; CDR3: CASSMGWGLSEAFF
V: TRBV20-1; J: TRBJ1-1; size: many; D: TRBD1; DNA: TGCAGTGCTAGGGATGGCACAGGGGGAGGGACTGAAGCTTTCTTT; CDR3: CSARDGTGGGTEAFF
V: TRBV12-3/TRBV12-4; J: TRBJ1-2; size: many; D: NA; DNA: TGTGCCAGCAGTCATTTAGATGGCTACACCTTC; CDR3: CASSHLDGYTF
V: TRBV9; J: TRBJ2-5; size: many; D: NA; DNA: TGTGCCAGCAGCGTAGCGCCCGCTGTAAATGGGATTAAAGAGACCCAGTACTTC; CDR3: CASSVAPAVNGIKETQYF
V: TRBV19; J: TRBJ2-3; size: NA; D: NA; DNA: TGTGCCAGTAGTGTGATCCGCACAGATACGCAGTATTTT; CDR3: CASSVIRTDTQYF
V: TRBV12-3/TRBV12-4; J: TRBJ2-5; size: many; D: NA; DNA: TGTGCCAGCAGTTTCGGGGTGGCAGGGACGATAGCGGACCAGTACTTC; CDR3: CASSFGVAGTIADQYF
V: TRBV27; J: TRBJ1-2; size: many; D: TRBD1; DNA: TGTGCCAGCAGTTTAAGGGCAGGGGGTAACTATGGCTACACCTTC; CDR3: CASSLRAGGNYGYTF
V: TRBV13; J: TRBJ1-1; size: NA; D: NA; DNA: TGTGCCAGCAGCTTAGTTACGGGCTTGAACACTGAAGCTTTCTTT; CDR3: CASSLVTGLNTEAFF
V: TRBV6-5; J: TRBJ1-4; size: few; D: TRBD1; DNA: TGTGCCAGCAGCTCGACAGGGTCCGATGAAAAACTGTTTTTT; CDR3: CASSSTGSDEKLFF
V: TRBV2; J: TRBJ1-5; size: NA; D: NA; DNA: TGTGCCAGCAGTGAAGCGCTAGGTCCCAATAGCGATCAGCCCCAGCATTTT; CDR3: CASSEALGPNSDQPQHF
V: TRBV7-6; J: TRBJ2-7; size: many; D: TRBD1; DNA: TGTGCCAGCAGCTCGACAGGGGGTGAGCAGTACTTC; CDR3: CASSSTGGEQYF
V: TRBV5-5; J: TRBJ2-7; size: few; D: NA; DNA: TGTGCCAGCAGCTATCTCGAGGGGAGCTACGAGCAGTACTTC; CDR3: CASSYLEGSYEQYF
V: TRBV30; J: TRBJ1-2; size: many; D: NA; DNA: TGTGCCTGGGACAGCCCCCTGGACGGTGCTGTCTACACCTTC; CDR3: CAWDSPLDGAVYTF
V: TRBV20-1; J: TRBJ2-1; size: many; D: TRBD2; DNA: TGCAGTGCGAGAGGGACTAGCGGGGGGGCCGTGGATGAGCAGTTCTTC; CDR3: CSARGTSGGAVDEQFF
V: TRBV27; J: TRBJ2-7; size: many; D: NA; DNA: TGTGCCAGCAGTGAATCAGGGCACTCCTACGAGCAGTACTTC; CDR3: CASSESGHSYEQYF
V: TRBV4-2; J: TRBJ2-7; size: many; D: NA; DNA: TGTGCCAGCAGCCAAGATTCAAGCGGGCAAACCTACGAGCAGTACTTC; CDR3: CASSQDSSGQTYEQYF
V: TRBV6-2/TRBV6-3; J: TRBJ2-3; size: many; D: TRBD2; DNA: TGTGCCAGCAGCTCCACCCTAGCGGGAGTGGAAGATACGCAGTATTTT; CDR3: CASSSTLAGVEDTQYF
V: TRBV5-6; J: TRBJ1-1; size: many; D: NA; DNA: TGTGCCAGCAGCTTAACCGGGAAGCTAAATGAAGCTTTCTTT; CDR3: CASSLTGKLNEAFF
V: TRBV9; J: TRBJ2-1; size: few; D: NA; DNA: TGTGCCAGCAGCCCCCTCTCTAACTACAATGAGCAGTTCTTC; CDR3: CASSPLSNYNEQFF
V: TRBV2; J: TRBJ1-6; size: many; D: NA; DNA: TGTGCCAGCAGTGAAAGTGGGCGGATTTCGAATTCACCCCTCCACTTT; CDR3: CASSESGRISNSPLHF
V: TRBV7-9; J: TRBJ1-3; size: NA; D: NA; DNA: TGTGCCAGCAGCTCCCCCCGGGCTGGAAACACCATATATTTT; CDR3: CASSSPRAGNTIYF
V: TRBV7-8; J: TRBJ2-3; size: many; D: TRBD2; DNA: TGTGCCAGCAGCTCCCCTGCAGCGGGGGGCCGCACAGATACGCAGTATTTT; CDR3: CASSSPAAGGRTDTQYF
V: TRBV19; J: TRBJ1-5; size: few; D: TRBD1; DNA: TGTGCCAGTAGAGGGACAGACCCGGACAATCAGCCCCAGCATTTT; CDR3: CASRGTDPDNQPQHF
V: TRBV19; J: TRBJ2-2; size: NA; D: NA; DNA: TGTGCCAGTACATGGGCCGGGGAGCTGTTTTTT; CDR3: CASTWAGELFF
V: TRBV20-1; J: TRBJ2-7; size: many; D: TRBD2; DNA: TGCAGTGCTGCGCGGGGGAGTACGTACGAGCAGTACTTC; CDR3: CSAARGSTYEQYF
V: TRBV19; J: TRBJ2-1; size: NA; D: TRBD2; DNA: TGTGCCAGTAGTATTCTAGCGGGAGGCATTGAGCAGTTCTTC; CDR3: CASSILAGGIEQFF
V: TRBV4-3; J: TRBJ1-6; size: few; D: TRBD1; DNA: TGCGCCAGCAGCCAAGATCGTGGCAGGGGGTATGGAAATTCACCCCTCCACTTT; CDR3: CASSQDRGRGYGNSPLHF
V: TRBV5-1; J: TRBJ2-3; size: many; D: NA; DNA: TGCGCCAGCAGCCCCGGGGAGGGGGGTACAGATACGCAGTATTTT; CDR3: CASSPGEGGTDTQYF